These 4 T cell receptor beta chains were sequenced from one sample in a study of T-cell reconstitution after alpha-beta-depleted transplantation in children. The TCRbeta library incorporated unique molecular identifiers. One entry per CDR3 protein, called by TCRdb with MiXCR from the PCR reads. The data show 200,000 to 250,000 distinct CDR3 sequences, approximately 10% seen once. The sequencing here drew on PBMCs, taken before TCRalphabeta/CD19-depleted stem cell transplant. The receptors were gathered from a child younger than two with acute myeloid leukemia, due to receive a stem cell transplant.

The CDR3 spells CSVPTGGPQETQYF. DNA for the CDR3: TGCAGCGTCCCCACGGGGGGCCCACAAGAGACCCAGTACTTC. The chain uses TRBV29-1 and TRBJ2-5, with a weak D call TRBD2 (7 bases). CDR1 is SQVTM and CDR2 is ANQGSEA in the germline V gene. Trimming stripped 6 bases from V and 2 bases from J, with 16 bases between. The length of the CDR3 is 14 residues.

This clonotype showed up many times. The rearrangement joins TRBV20-1 to TRBJ2-1; 8 bases match TRBD2. Germline values: CDR1 DFQATT, CDR2 SNEGSKA (reference sequence). The CDR3 is made up of 16 amino acids. Unmatched junction bases numbered 5, after V lost 1 base and J lost 0 bases. CDR3 region: CSARAHGGDSYNEQFF. The CDR3, as DNA: TGCAGTGCTAGAGCCCACGGGGGGGACTCCTACAATGAGCAGTTCTTC.

The gene calls are TRBV10-3 and TRBJ1-1; no reliable D call. The CDR3 is 13 amino acids. Germline V gene data show CDR1 as ENHRY and CDR2 as SYGVKD. Trimming shortened V by 6 bases and J by 1 base, and 9 bases separated the two germline ends. The CDR3 is CAIRSLGNTEAFF. The CDR3 nucleotides are TGTGCCATCAGGTCGTTAGGGAACACTGAAGCTTTCTTT.

Details on this clonotype: A single base separates this from a much larger clone, so it may be a read error. CDR3 sequence (DNA): TGTGTCAGCAGCACGGGGGGGCTTGAGCAGTTCTTC. This translates into CVSSTGGLEQFF. This chain connects TRBV12-3 or TRBV12-4 to TRBJ2-1; 8 bases match TRBD2. The CDR3 length is 12 residues.